The T cell receptor (beta chain) described here comes from a study of blood T cell repertoires in COVID-19. Study summary: Material from acute and convalescent COVID-19 was sourced from the United States, Italy and Spain. T cells, B-cell-depleted T cells, or PBMCs supplied cDNA or gDNA.

In the study's own analysis: Counts of nucleated cells, estimated from reference gene primer amplification, were obtained. Method: immunoSEQ multiplex PCR; TCRdb's copy keeps in-frame clones and lacks some. The V and J calls and clone size come from that table; D and trimming were worked out from the DNA. The repertoire includes 200,000 to 250,000 clones, about nine tenths of them detected once, and about 2.2% sits in the top ten. The CDR3 spans 14 residues. CDR1 and CDR2 (germline): MNHNY, SVGAGI (reference sequence). V was pared by 4 bases and J by 2 bases, with 12 bases between. Sequencing was performed on peripheral blood. This chain uses TRBV6-6 with TRBJ2-7, with D possibly TRBD2 on 6 matching bases. The clonotype comes from a woman aged 45-59 years with acute or convalescent COVID-19. CDR3 coding DNA: TGTGCCAGCAGTTTAATCGGCGGGGCCTACGAGCAGTACTTC. This sequence encodes CASSLIGGAYEQYF.